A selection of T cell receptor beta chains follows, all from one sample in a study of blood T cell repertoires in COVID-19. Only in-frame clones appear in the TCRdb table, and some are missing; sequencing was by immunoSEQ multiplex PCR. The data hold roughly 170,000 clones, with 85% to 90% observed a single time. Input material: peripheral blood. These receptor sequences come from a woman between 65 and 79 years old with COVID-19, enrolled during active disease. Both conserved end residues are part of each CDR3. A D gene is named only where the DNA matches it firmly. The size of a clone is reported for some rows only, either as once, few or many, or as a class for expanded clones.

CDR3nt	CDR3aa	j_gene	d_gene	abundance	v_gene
TGTGCCAGCATGAAGGTGCGGCAGCCCCAGCATTTT	CASMKVRQPQHF	TRBJ1-5	-	few	TRBV21-1
TGTGCCAGTAGTTCTACCGTAATCTCTGGAAACACCATATATTTT	CASSSTVISGNTIYF	TRBJ1-3	-	-	TRBV19
TGTGCCAGCTCACTGCGGGAAGGGGATAACTATGGCTACACCTTC	CASSLREGDNYGYTF	TRBJ1-2	-	-	TRBV18
TGTGCCAGCAGCCTAGCGGGAGCGGTAGATACGCAGTATTTT	CASSLAGAVDTQYF	TRBJ2-3	TRBD2	-	TRBV7-3
TGTGCCAGCAGCTCCCTCCCCTTGGAGCAGTACTTC	CASSSLPLEQYF	TRBJ2-7	-	-	TRBV7-2
TGTGCCACCAGTGATTCGCCGGGTAGCGGGGATGAGCAGTTCTTC	CATSDSPGSGDEQFF	TRBJ2-1	TRBD2	-	TRBV24-1
TGTGCCAGCAGCCCCAGTGGGACTAGCTACGAGCAGTACTTC	CASSPSGTSYEQYF	TRBJ2-7	TRBD2	-	TRBV9
TGTGCCAGCAGCGCTCGACTAGCGGGAGGGAGTGAGACCCAGTACTTC	CASSARLAGGSETQYF	TRBJ2-5	TRBD2	-	TRBV7-2
TGTGCCAGTAGTCCAACACTGAACACTGAAGCTTTCTTT	CASSPTLNTEAFF	TRBJ1-1	-	-	TRBV19
TGTGCCAGCAGCTTGGGTCTAGCGAATACCTACGAGCAGTACTTC	CASSLGLANTYEQYF	TRBJ2-7	-	-	TRBV7-3
TGTGCCAGCACTGCGGGGTTTGGCAATCAGCCCCAGCATTTT	CASTAGFGNQPQHF	TRBJ1-5	-	-	TRBV6-5
TGTGCCAGCAGCGTAAGGCCGATTGGGTCTAGAGAGCAGTTCTTC	CASSVRPIGSREQFF	TRBJ2-1	-	once	TRBV9
TGCGCCAGCAGCCCGGGACAGGAGCACTACGAGCAGTACTTC	CASSPGQEHYEQYF	TRBJ2-7	TRBD1	-	TRBV5-1
TGCAGTGCTAGGTATCCAGATACGCAGTATTTT	CSARYPDTQYF	TRBJ2-3	-	once	TRBV20-1
TGTGCCAGCGGCGGATCTAGCGGGAGGGCCTATAATGAGCAGTTCTTC	CASGGSSGRAYNEQFF	TRBJ2-1	TRBD2	-	TRBV3-1/TRBV3-2
TGCGCCAGCAGCCAACGAACAGGGGGGGACACTGAAGCTTTCTTT	CASSQRTGGDTEAFF	TRBJ1-1	TRBD1	-	TRBV4-1
TGCGCCAGCAGCCAAGGCCAAGGTGTCAGGGTTGGCTACACCTTC	CASSQGQGVRVGYTF	TRBJ1-2	-	-	TRBV4-1
TGTGCCTGGAGTTCCTATCTGACAGGGGTTAGCTACGAGCAGTACTTC	CAWSSYLTGVSYEQYF	TRBJ2-7	TRBD1	-	TRBV30
TGTGCCAGCAGCTTGGACAGGGCTAATTCACCCCTCCACTTT	CASSLDRANSPLHF	TRBJ1-6	-	-	TRBV5-4
TGTGCCATCACCAGGACTAGCGGCAACAATGAGCAGTTCTTC	CAITRTSGNNEQFF	TRBJ2-1	TRBD2	-	TRBV10-3
TGTGCCAGCAGTCTGAGGACAGGGCGCATCTATGGCTACACCTTC	CASSLRTGRIYGYTF	TRBJ1-2	TRBD1	-	TRBV27
TGTGCCAGCAGCTTGTCGAGACCTAGAGGGTTCTTC	CASSLSRPRGFF	TRBJ2-1	-	-	TRBV5-8
TGTGCCACCAGCAGAGCCCTTTCTTCTGGCTACACCTTC	CATSRALSSGYTF	TRBJ1-2	-	few	TRBV15
TGTGCCAGCAGTGAAGCGGGAAACAGGGCCCGGTATGGCTACACCTTC	CASSEAGNRARYGYTF	TRBJ1-2	-	-	TRBV6-1
TGTGCCAGTAGTAGCCGGACAGGGGGGCTCAGCAATCAGCCCCAGCATTTT	CASSSRTGGLSNQPQHF	TRBJ1-5	TRBD1	-	TRBV19
TGTGCCTGGAGTACCGGGACAGTAAGCAATCAGCCCCAGCATTTT	CAWSTGTVSNQPQHF	TRBJ1-5	TRBD1	-	TRBV30
TGTGCCAGCAGCCCCCCCGGGACAGATAATTCACCCCTCCACTTT	CASSPPGTDNSPLHF	TRBJ1-6	TRBD1	-	TRBV7-8
TGTGCCAGCTCACCAATAACAACTACTACTTACAATGAGCAGTTCTTC	CASSPITTTTYNEQFF	TRBJ2-1	-	-	TRBV18
TGTGCCAGCAGTTTAACGCGGGGGACAGGGGGTGGGTTCACCCTCCACTTT	CASSLTRGTGGGFTLHF	TRBJ1-6	TRBD1	-	TRBV27
TGTGCCAGCAGTGATAGACAGGGGAGTCACTATGGCTACACCTTC	CASSDRQGSHYGYTF	TRBJ1-2	TRBD1	-	TRBV6-1
TGTGCCAGTAGCCGGGGAAACACCATATATTTT	CASSRGNTIYF	TRBJ1-3	-	few	TRBV19
TGTGCCACCATACAGGTCTTTCGGTTCTTC	CATIQVFRFF	TRBJ2-1	-	-	TRBV24-1
TGCGCCAGCAGCGCTACCCAACGGGAGCAGTACTTC	CASSATQREQYF	TRBJ2-7	-	few	TRBV5-1
TGTGCCAGCAGCTTAGGCGGGAGGGTCAATGAGCAGTTCTTC	CASSLGGRVNEQFF	TRBJ2-1	TRBD2	-	TRBV13
TGTGCCAGTAGTACTACAGGGGGAAACACTGAAGCTTTCTTT	CASSTTGGNTEAFF	TRBJ1-1	TRBD1	-	TRBV19
TGTGCCAGCAGCCTGTATCCTGAAGCTTTCTTT	CASSLYPEAFF	TRBJ1-1	-	-	TRBV11-3
TGTGCCAGCAGCTTGGAACGGGAGAACACCGGGGAGCTGTTTTTT	CASSLERENTGELFF	TRBJ2-2	-	-	TRBV5-4
TGCGCCAGCAGCTTGGTTTCTAGCGCCTCCTACGAGCAGTACTTC	CASSLVSSASYEQYF	TRBJ2-7	-	-	TRBV5-1
TGTGCCAGCAGTGAAATTAGCGGGAGTTTGACCTACAATGAGCAGTTCTTC	CASSEISGSLTYNEQFF	TRBJ2-1	TRBD2	-	TRBV2
TGTGCCACCTGGGGCAGGAGCTCCTACGAGCAGTACTTC	CATWGRSSYEQYF	TRBJ2-7	-	-	TRBV28
TGCGCCAGCAGCCAGGCAACAGGTGCAACTAATGAAAAACTGTTTTTT	CASSQATGATNEKLFF	TRBJ1-4	-	-	TRBV4-3
TGTGCCAGCTCACCGCGGGTCTTGTCCAGGGGGAAGGACGAGCAGTACTTC	CASSPRVLSRGKDEQYF	TRBJ2-7	TRBD1	few	TRBV18
TGTGCCAGCACGGTATGGGAGCCGCACGAGCAGTACTTC	CASTVWEPHEQYF	TRBJ2-7	-	-	TRBV9
TGTGCCACCAGCAGGTCCCTAGCGGGAGTCGCAGATACGCAGTATTTT	CATSRSLAGVADTQYF	TRBJ2-3	TRBD2	-	TRBV15
TGTGCCAGCAGCCTGGGACTAGCGGGGGTCTCCTACGAGCAGTACTTC	CASSLGLAGVSYEQYF	TRBJ2-7	TRBD2	-	TRBV7-8
TGCGCCAGCAGCCCCGGACGGGGGAAAAATAATTCACCCCTCCACTTT	CASSPGRGKNNSPLHF	TRBJ1-6	-	-	TRBV4-1
TGTGCCACCAGTGATTCCATGAACACCGGGGAGCTGTTTTTT	CATSDSMNTGELFF	TRBJ2-2	-	-	TRBV24-1
TGTGCCATCAGTGACCTGGACAGGGGCTATGGCTACACCTTC	CAISDLDRGYGYTF	TRBJ1-2	TRBD1	-	TRBV10-3
TGCGCCAGCAGCTTGGACGGGTTCTCTGGAAACACCATATATTTT	CASSLDGFSGNTIYF	TRBJ1-3	-	-	TRBV5-1
TGTGCCAGCAGTGAACAATGGACATCGAACACTGAAGCTTTCTTT	CASSEQWTSNTEAFF	TRBJ1-1	-	-	TRBV6-1
TGTGCCAGCAAGCCTAGCGGGAGATCTGAGCAGTTCTTC	CASKPSGRSEQFF	TRBJ2-1	TRBD2	few	TRBV2
TGTGCCAGCAGCGCCTCTAGGGGGGGCAATGCAGATACGCAGTATTTT	CASSASRGGNADTQYF	TRBJ2-3	-	-	TRBV9
TGTGCCAGCAGTCCACAGGGAAGGGGCACTGAAGCTTTCTTT	CASSPQGRGTEAFF	TRBJ1-1	-	-	TRBV28